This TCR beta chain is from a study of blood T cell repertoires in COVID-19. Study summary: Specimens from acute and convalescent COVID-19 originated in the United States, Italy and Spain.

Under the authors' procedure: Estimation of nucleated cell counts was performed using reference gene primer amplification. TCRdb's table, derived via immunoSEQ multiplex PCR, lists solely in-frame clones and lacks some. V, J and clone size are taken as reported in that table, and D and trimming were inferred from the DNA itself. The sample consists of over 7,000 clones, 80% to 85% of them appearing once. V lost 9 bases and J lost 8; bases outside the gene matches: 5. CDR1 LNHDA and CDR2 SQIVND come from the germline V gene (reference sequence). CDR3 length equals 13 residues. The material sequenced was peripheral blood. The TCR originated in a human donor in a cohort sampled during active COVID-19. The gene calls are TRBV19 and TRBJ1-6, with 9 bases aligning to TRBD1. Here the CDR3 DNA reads TGTGCCAGCGCGGGACAGGGCCATTCACCCCTCCACTTT. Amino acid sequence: CASAGQGHSPLHF.